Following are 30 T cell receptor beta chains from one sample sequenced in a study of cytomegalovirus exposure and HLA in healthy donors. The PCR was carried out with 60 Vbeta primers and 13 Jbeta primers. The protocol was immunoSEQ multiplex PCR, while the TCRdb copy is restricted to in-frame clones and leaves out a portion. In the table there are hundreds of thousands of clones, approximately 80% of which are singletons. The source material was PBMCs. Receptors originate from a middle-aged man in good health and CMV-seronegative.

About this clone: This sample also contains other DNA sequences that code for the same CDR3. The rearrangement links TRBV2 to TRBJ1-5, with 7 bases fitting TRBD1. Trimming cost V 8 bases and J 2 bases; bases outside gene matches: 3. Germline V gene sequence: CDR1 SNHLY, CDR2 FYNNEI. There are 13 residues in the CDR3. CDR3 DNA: TGTGCCAGCTCGGGGACAGGCAATCAGCCCCAGCATTTT. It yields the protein CASSGTGNQPQHF.

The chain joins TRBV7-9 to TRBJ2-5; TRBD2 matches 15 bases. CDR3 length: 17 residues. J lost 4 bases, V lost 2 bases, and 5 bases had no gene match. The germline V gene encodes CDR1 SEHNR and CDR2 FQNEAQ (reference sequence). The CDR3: CASSLRGGLAGGETQYF. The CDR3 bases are TGTGCCAGCAGCTTAAGAGGGGGACTAGCGGGAGGAGAGACCCAGTACTTC.

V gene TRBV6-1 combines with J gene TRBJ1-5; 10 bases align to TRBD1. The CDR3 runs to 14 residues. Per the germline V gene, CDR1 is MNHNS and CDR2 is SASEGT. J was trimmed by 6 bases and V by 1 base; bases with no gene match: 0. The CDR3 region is CASSEGTGGQPQHF. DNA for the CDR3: TGTGCCAGCAGTGAAGGGACAGGGGGTCAGCCCCAGCATTTT.

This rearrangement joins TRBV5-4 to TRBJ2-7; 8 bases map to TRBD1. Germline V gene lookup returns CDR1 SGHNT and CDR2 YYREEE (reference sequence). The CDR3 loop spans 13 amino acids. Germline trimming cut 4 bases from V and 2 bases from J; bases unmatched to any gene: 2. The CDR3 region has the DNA TGTGCCAGCAGCAGGGACAGGACCTACGAGCAGTACTTC. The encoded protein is CASSRDRTYEQYF.

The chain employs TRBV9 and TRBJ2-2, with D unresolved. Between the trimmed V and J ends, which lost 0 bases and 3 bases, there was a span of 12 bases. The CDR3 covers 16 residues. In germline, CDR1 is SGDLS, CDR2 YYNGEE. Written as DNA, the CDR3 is TGTGCCAGCAGCGTAGCACTATCGACTGACACCGGGGAGCTGTTTTTT. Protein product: CASSVALSTDTGELFF.

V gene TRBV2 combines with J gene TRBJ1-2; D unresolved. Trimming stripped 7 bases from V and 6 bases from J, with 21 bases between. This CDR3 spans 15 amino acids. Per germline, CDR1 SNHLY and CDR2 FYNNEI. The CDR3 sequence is CASKTTVGGRDGYTF. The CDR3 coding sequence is TGTGCCAGCAAAACAACGGTCGGTGGGAGGGATGGCTACACCTTC.

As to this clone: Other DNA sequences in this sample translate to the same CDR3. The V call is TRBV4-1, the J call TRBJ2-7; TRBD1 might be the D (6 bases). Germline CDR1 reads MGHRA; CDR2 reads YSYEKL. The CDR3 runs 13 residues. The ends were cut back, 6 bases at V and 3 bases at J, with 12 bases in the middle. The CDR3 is CASSLDRGYEQYF. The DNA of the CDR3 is TGCGCCAGCAGTTTGGACAGAGGCTACGAGCAGTACTTC.

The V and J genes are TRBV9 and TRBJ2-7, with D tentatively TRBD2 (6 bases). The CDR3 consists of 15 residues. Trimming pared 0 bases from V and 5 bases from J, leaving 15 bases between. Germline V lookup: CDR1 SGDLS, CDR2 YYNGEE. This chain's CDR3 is CASSVAKSGVDEQYF. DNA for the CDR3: TGTGCCAGCAGCGTAGCAAAATCGGGAGTAGACGAGCAGTACTTC. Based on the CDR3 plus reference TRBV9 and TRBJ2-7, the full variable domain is DSGVTQTPKHLITATGQRVTLRCSPRSGDLSVYWYQQSLDQGLQFLIQYYNGEERAKGNILERFSAQQFPDLHSELNLSSLELGDSALYFCASSVAKSGVDEQYFGPGTRLTVT.

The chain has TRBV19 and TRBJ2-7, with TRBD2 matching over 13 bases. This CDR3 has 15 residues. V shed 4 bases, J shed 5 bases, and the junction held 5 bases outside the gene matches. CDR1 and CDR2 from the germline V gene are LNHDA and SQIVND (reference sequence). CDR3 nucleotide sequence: TGTGCCAGTAGTACCGGACTAGCGGGAGATAACGAGCAGTACTTC. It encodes CASSTGLAGDNEQYF.

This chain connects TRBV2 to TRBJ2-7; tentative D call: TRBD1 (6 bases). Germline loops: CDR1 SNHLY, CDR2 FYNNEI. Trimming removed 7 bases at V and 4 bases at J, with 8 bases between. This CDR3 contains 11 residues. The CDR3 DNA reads TGTGCCAGCAACAGGGAGTACGAGCAGTACTTC. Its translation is CASNREYEQYF.

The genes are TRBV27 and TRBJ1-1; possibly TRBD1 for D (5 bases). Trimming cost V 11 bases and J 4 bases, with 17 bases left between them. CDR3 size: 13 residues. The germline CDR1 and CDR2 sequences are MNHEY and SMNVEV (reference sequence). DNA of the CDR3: TGTGCCGTTATGGGGGGATGGGGCACTGAAGCTTTCTTT. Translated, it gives CAVMGGWGTEAFF.

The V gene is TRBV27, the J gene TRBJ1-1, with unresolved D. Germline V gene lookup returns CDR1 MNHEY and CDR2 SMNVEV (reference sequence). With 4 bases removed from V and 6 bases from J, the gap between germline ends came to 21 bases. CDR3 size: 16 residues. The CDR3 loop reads CASSWTPAGWTAEAFF. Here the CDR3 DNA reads TGTGCCAGCAGTTGGACTCCCGCGGGGTGGACGGCTGAAGCTTTCTTT.

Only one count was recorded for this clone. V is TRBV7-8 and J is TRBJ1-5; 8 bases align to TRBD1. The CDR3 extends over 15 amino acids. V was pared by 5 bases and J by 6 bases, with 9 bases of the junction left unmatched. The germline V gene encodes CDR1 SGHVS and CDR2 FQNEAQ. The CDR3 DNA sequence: TGTGCCAGCAGCCCAGGACAGGGAGGGGTTCAGCCCCAGCATTTT. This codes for CASSPGQGGVQPQHF. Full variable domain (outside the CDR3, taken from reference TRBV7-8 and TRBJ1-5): GAGVSQSPRYKVAKRGQDVALRCDPISGHVSLFWYQQALGQGPEFLTYFQNEAQLDKSGLPSDRFFAERPEGSVSTLKIQRTQQEDSAVYLCASSPGQGGVQPQHFGDGTRLSIL.

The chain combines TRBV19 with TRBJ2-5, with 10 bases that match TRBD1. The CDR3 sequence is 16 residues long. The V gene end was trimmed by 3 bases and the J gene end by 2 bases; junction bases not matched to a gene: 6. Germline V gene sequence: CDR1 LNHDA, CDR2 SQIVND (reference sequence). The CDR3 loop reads CASSIFGTGDQETQYF. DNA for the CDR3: TGTGCCAGTAGTATTTTCGGGACAGGGGATCAAGAGACCCAGTACTTC. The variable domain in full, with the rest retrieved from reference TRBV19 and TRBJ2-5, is DGGITQSPKYLFRKEGQNVTLSCEQNLNHDAMYWYRQDPGQGLRLIYYSQIVNDFQKGDIAEGYSVSREKKESFPLTVTSAQKNPTAFYLCASSIFGTGDQETQYFGPGTRLLVL.

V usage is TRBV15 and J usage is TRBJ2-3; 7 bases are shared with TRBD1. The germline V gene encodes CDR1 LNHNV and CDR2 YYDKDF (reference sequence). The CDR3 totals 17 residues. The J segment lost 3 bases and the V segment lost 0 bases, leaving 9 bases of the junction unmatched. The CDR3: CATSRDPGTVGTDTQYF. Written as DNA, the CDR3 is TGTGCCACCAGCAGAGATCCTGGGACAGTGGGGACAGATACGCAGTATTTT.

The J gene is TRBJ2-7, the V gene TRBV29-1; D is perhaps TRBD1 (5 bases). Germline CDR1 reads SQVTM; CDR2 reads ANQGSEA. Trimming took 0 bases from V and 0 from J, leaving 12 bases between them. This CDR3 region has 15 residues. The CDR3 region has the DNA TGCAGCGTTGAAGAGGGTCAGGGCAGCTCCTACGAGCAGTACTTC. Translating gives CSVEEGQGSSYEQYF.

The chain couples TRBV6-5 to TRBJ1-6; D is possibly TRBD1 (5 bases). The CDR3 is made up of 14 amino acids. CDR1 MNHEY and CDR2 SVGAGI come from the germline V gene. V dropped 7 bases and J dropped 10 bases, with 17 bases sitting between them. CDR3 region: CASTLGGGGSPLHF. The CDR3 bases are TGTGCCAGCACCCTGGGGGGTGGTGGATCACCCCTCCACTTT.

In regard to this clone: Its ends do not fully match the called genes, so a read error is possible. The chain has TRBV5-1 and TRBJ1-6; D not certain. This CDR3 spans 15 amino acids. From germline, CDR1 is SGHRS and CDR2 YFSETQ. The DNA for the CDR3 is TGCGCCAGCAGCTTCGGGAATCTCTATAATTCACCCCCCCACTTT. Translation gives CASSFGNLYNSPPHF.

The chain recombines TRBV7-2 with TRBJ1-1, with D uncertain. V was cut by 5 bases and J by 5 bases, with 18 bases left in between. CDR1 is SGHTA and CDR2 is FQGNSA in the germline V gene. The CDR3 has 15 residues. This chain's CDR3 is CASSPSHSKLTEAFF. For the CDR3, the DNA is TGTGCCAGCAGCCCCTCCCACAGTAAATTGACTGAAGCTTTCTTT. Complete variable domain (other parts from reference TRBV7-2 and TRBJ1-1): GAGVSQSPSNKVTEKGKDVELRCDPISGHTALYWYRQSLGQGLEFLIYFQGNSAPDKSGLPSDRFSAERTGGSVSTLTIQRTQQEDSAVYLCASSPSHSKLTEAFFGQGTRLTVV.

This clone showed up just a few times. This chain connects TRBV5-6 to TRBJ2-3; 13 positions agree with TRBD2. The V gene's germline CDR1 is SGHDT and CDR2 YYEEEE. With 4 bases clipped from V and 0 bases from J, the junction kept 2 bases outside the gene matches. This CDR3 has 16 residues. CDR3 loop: CASSKLAGGSTDTQYF. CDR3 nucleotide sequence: TGTGCCAGCAGCAAACTAGCGGGAGGGAGCACAGATACGCAGTATTTT.

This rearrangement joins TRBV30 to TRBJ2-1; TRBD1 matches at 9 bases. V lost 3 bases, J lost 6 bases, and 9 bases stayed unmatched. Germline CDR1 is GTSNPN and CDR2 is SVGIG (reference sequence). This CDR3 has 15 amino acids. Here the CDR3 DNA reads TGTGCCTGGAGAACCGGGACAGGGCTCTTCAATGAGCAGTTCTTC. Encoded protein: CAWRTGTGLFNEQFF.

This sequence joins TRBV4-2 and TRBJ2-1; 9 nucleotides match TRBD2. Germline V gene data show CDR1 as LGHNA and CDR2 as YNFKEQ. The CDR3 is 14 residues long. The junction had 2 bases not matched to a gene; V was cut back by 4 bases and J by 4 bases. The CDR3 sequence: CASSLSGGYNEQFF. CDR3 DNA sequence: TGTGCCAGCAGCCTTAGCGGGGGATACAATGAGCAGTTCTTC.

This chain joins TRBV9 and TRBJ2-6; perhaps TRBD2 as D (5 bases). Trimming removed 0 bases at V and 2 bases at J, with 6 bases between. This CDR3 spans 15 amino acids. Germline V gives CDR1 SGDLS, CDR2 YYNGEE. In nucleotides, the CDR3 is TGTGCCAGCAGCGTAGAGGAGGCTGGGGCCAACGTCCTGACTTTC. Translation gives CASSVEEAGANVLTF.

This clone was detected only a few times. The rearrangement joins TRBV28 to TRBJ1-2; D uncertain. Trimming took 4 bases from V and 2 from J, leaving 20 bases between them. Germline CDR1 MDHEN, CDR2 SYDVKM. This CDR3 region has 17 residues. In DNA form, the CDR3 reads TGTGCCAGCAGTTCCATACACTCAAGCCGAGGAAACTATGGCTACACCTTC. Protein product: CASSSIHSSRGNYGYTF.

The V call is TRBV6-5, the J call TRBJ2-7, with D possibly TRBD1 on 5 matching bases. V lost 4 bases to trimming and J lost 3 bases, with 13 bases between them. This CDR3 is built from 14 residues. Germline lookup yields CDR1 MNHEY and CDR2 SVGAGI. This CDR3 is CASSSGPRDYEQYF. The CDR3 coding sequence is TGTGCCAGCAGTTCCGGACCCAGGGACTACGAGCAGTACTTC.

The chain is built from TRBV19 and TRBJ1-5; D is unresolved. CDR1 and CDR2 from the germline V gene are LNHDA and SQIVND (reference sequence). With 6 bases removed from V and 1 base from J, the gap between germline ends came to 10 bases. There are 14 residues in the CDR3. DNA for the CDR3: TGTGCCAGTAGGGAGGCGGGGAGCAATCAGCCCCAGCATTTT. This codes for CASREAGSNQPQHF.

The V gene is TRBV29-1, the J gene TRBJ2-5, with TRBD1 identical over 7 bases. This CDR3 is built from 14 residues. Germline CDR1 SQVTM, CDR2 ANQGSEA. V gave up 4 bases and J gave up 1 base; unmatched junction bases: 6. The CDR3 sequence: CSVVTGTVQETQYF. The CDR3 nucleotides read TGCAGCGTTGTGACAGGGACCGTCCAAGAGACCCAGTACTTC.

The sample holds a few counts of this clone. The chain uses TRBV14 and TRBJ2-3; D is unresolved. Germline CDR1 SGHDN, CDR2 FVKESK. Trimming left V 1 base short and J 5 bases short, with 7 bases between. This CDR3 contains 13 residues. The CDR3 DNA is TGTGCCAGCAGCCAAGTGTCTCTAGATACGCAGTATTTT. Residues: CASSQVSLDTQYF.

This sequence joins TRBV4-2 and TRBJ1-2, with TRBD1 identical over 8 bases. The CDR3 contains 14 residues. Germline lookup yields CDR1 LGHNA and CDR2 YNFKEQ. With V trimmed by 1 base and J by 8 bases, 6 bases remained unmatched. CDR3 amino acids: CASSQGGQAEGYTF. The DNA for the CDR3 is TGTGCCAGCAGCCAAGGGGGACAGGCGGAGGGCTACACCTTC.

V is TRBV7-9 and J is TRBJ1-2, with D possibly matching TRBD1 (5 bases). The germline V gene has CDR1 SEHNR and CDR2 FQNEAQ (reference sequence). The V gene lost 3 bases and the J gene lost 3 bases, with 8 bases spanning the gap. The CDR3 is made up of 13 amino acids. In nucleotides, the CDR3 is TGTGCCAGCAGCTTCGGCAGGGACTATGGCTACACCTTC. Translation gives CASSFGRDYGYTF.